This TCR beta chain was captured by sequencing in a study of Ad26.COV2.S vaccination and SARS-CoV-2 variants. The CDR3 has 14 amino acids. Germline V gene lookup returns CDR1 LNHDA and CDR2 SQIVND (reference sequence). The V gene lost 1 base and the J gene lost 7 bases, with 11 bases spanning the gap. Whole-study findings and limits: Following vaccination, spike-specific CD8+ and CD4+ T cell responses reportedly exhibited substantial breadth.

Sequencing was performed with immunoSEQ multiplex PCR; in TCRdb, only in-frame clones are kept and a portion is missing. The sample carries about 680,000 clones, roughly nine tenths recorded once. Specified treatment: some 19 received Ad26.COV2.S at low or high dose, single or two shots; about 5 received placebo; per-sample allocation not given. After the first vaccine or placebo injection, samples were drawn on day 63. With regard to this clone: The antigen is not known.

Here the sequenced sample was peripheral blood, taken in a trial of Ad26.COV2.S vaccine versus placebo. The chain is built from TRBV19 and TRBJ1-5; unclear D gene. The receptor was derived from a person between 18 and 59 years old who received the Ad26.COV2.S COVID-19 vaccine or a placebo. The CDR3 DNA is TGTGCCAGTAGTATAGCTACCGGAGGGCAGCCCCAGCATTTT. Translated, it gives CASSIATGGQPQHF.